Listed here are 15 T cell receptor beta chains from one sample, sequenced in a study of T cells in Graves' hyperthyroidism and ophthalmopathy. RNA transcripts served as the template for amplifying TCR beta CDR3 regions. HTBI primers were used for first-round RT-PCR of the TCR CDR3. From the multiplex PCR reads, TCRdb called clonotypes with MiXCR, one entry per CDR3 protein. The table includes fewer than 900,000 distinct CDR3 sequences, 18% detected once. The specimen sequenced was blood. The receptors were sampled from a woman in her fifties or sixties with Graves' hyperthyroidism that later progressed to Graves' ophthalmopathy.

Points on this clonotype: Just one base apart from a much larger clone, this may be a read error. The chain joins TRBV5-1 to TRBJ2-1, with a tentative D call TRBD2 (5 bases). CDR1 is SGHRS and CDR2 is YFSETQ in the germline V gene. CDR3 length equals 14 residues. The V end lost 4 bases, the J end lost 4 bases, and 12 bases lay between the germline ends. The CDR3 coding sequence is TGCGCCAGCAGCATAGGACTGGGATACAATGAGCAGTTCTTC. It specifies CASSIGLGYNEQFF.

This clonotype was picked up a small number of times. The chain carries TRBV5-1 and TRBJ2-2; the match to TRBD1 covers 10 bases. Germline assignment: CDR1 SGHRS and CDR2 YFSETQ. V shed 4 bases and J 5 bases; nucleotides not matched to a gene: 5. The length of the CDR3 is 15 residues. The CDR3, as DNA: TGCGCCAGCAGCAAGGGACAGGGGAATACCGGGGAGCTGTTTTTT. It yields the protein CASSKGQGNTGELFF.

This chain joins TRBV6-1 and TRBJ1-2; D not certain. Trimming left V 5 bases short and J 5 bases short, with 18 bases between. The CDR3 spans 15 residues. CDR1 and CDR2 (germline): MNHNS, SASEGT. The CDR3 nucleotides read TGTGCCAGCAGTCCCCGGACGGTTTTGGGTTATGGCTACACCTTC. Its protein product is CASSPRTVLGYGYTF.

This clonotype turned up a few times. V gene TRBV6-1 combines with J gene TRBJ1-2, with no clear D. The CDR3 totals 13 residues. Deletions cut 5 bases from V and 8 bases from J, with 15 bases between. Germline lookup yields CDR1 MNHNS and CDR2 SASEGT. In nucleotides, the CDR3 is TGTGCCAGCAGTTCTCAGACCGGTTCAGGCTACACCTTC. Translating it yields CASSSQTGSGYTF.

The rearrangement links TRBV19 to TRBJ1-5, with 7 bases identical to TRBD1. The germline V gene encodes CDR1 LNHDA and CDR2 SQIVND (reference sequence). This CDR3 region has 17 residues. The junction had 11 bases not matched to a gene; V was cut back by 6 bases and J by 0 bases. DNA of the CDR3: TGTGCCAGTAGCTCCAGGGGGGGCGCTTATAGCAATCAGCCCCAGCATTTT. Translating it yields CASSSRGGAYSNQPQHF.

The rearrangement uses TRBV27 and TRBJ2-7; D could derive from TRBD1 or TRBD2 (6 bases each). Germline-derived CDR1 and CDR2 are MNHEY and SMNVEV (reference sequence). CDR3 size: 15 residues. Trimming stripped 3 bases from V and 0 bases from J, with 12 bases between. The CDR3 bases are TGTGCCAGCAGTTTCTCAGGGGAGGACTCCTACGAGCAGTACTTC. This encodes CASSFSGEDSYEQYF.

The chain links TRBV5-5 to TRBJ1-1, with D unclear. There are 14 residues in the CDR3. Germline V gene data show CDR1 as SGHKS and CDR2 as YYEKEE (reference sequence). V gave up 1 base and J gave up 5 bases, with 12 bases separating them. The CDR3: CASSLIGLGTEAFF. CDR3 coding DNA: TGTGCCAGCAGCTTGATTGGGCTCGGGACTGAAGCTTTCTTT.

The chain has TRBV7-9 and TRBJ1-4; maybe TRBD1 (6 bases). CDR1 and CDR2 from the germline V gene are SEHNR and FQNEAQ (reference sequence). The CDR3 covers 15 residues. V was shortened by 6 bases and J by 4 bases, with 15 bases between the two germline ends. CDR3 nucleotides: TGTGCCAGCAGTATTGGGGGGCAGTTTAATGAAAAACTGTTTTTT. It encodes CASSIGGQFNEKLFF.

This clonotype was counted only a few times. This sequence joins TRBV5-1 and TRBJ1-5; D is uncertain. Germline CDR1 reads SGHRS; CDR2 reads YFSETQ. The V end lost 4 bases, the J end lost 1 base, and 18 bases lay between the germline ends. The CDR3 contains 17 residues. Here the CDR3 reads CASSLWGGGSSNQPQHF. The DNA for the CDR3 is TGCGCCAGCAGCCTGTGGGGAGGAGGATCCAGCAATCAGCCCCAGCATTTT.

This clonotype was seen a few times. The chain employs TRBV4-2 and TRBJ2-5, with 9 positions matching TRBD1. This CDR3 region has 18 residues. The V gene's germline CDR1 is LGHNA and CDR2 YNFKEQ. V was clipped by 1 base and J by 3 bases; unmatched bases: 12. CDR3 sequence reads: CASSQGVGNRGREETQYF. The CDR3 DNA reads as TGTGCCAGCAGCCAAGGCGTGGGTAACAGGGGGCGCGAAGAGACCCAGTACTTC.

This clonotype has a count of ten or more. J is TRBJ1-2 and V is TRBV6-2 or TRBV6-3; no clear D gene. The V gene lost 2 bases and the J gene lost 2 bases, with 12 bases spanning the gap. The V gene's germline CDR1 is MNHEY and CDR2 SVGEGT. This CDR3 is built from 15 residues. This chain's CDR3 is CASSYLRTGNYGYTF. CDR3 nucleotides: TGTGCCAGCAGTTACCTCCGGACGGGGAACTATGGCTACACCTTC.

This chain links TRBV6-1 with TRBJ2-5; the D is unclear. Trimming removed 3 bases from V and 1 base from J, with 12 bases in between. Germline-derived CDR1 and CDR2 are MNHNS and SASEGT. The CDR3 spans 15 residues. CDR3 DNA sequence: TGTGCCAGCAGTGATAGTACGGAAATCCAAGAGACCCAGTACTTC. Protein: CASSDSTEIQETQYF.

About this clonotype: A much larger clone is a single base away; this may be a read error. The V gene is TRBV5-1, the J gene TRBJ2-7, with TRBD2 matching 13 bases. CDR1 is SGHRS, CDR2 YFSETQ, per germline. The V gene end was trimmed by 4 bases and the J gene end by 2 bases; junction bases not matched to a gene: 9. This CDR3 comprises 17 residues. The CDR3 is CASSLEGTSGGAYEQYV. Written as DNA, the CDR3 is TGCGCCAGCAGCCTGGAGGGTACTAGCGGGGGGGCCTACGAGCAGTACGTC.

This clonotype was seen only a few times. V usage is TRBV12-3 or TRBV12-4 and J usage is TRBJ1-2; D is undetermined. CDR3 length: 15 residues. Between the trimmed V and J ends, which lost 4 bases and 0 bases, there was a span of 12 bases. The CDR3 spells CASSWEAEANYGYTF. CDR3 sequence (DNA): TGTGCCAGCAGTTGGGAGGCCGAAGCTAACTATGGCTACACCTTC.

In its sample, this clonotype was seen a few times. The rearrangement links TRBV20-1 to TRBJ2-1; D unclear. This CDR3 spans 12 amino acids. V was trimmed by 5 bases and J by 9 bases, leaving 14 bases between them. Germline V lookup: CDR1 DFQATT, CDR2 SNEGSKA (reference sequence). DNA of the CDR3: TGCAGTGCTCAAACTCCCGGTACTGAGCAGTTCTTC. Its translation is CSAQTPGTEQFF.